Included here is one T cell receptor beta chain sequence, with context. Its target is unknown. Germline V gene lookup returns CDR1 DFQATT and CDR2 SNEGSKA (reference sequence). This CDR3 is built from 14 residues. The sample is drawn from a study of monozygotic twins with inflammatory bowel disease. The study, taken as a whole, reports: Clonotype sharing was lower in IBD patients than healthy twins, most markedly with disease activity. T cell subtypes that differed could not be told apart.

Each sample had eight separate cDNA synthesis reactions. Reanalyzing the 5' RACE reads, TCRdb keeps one entry per CDR3 protein, without DNA. The repertoire table contains a few hundred thousand distinct CDR3 sequences. What was sequenced was blood. The V call is TRBV20-1, the J call TRBJ1-1; checking the TCRdb D call of TRBD1 is not possible without DNA. The sequence derives from a human donor with ulcerative colitis or Crohn's disease, or a healthy co-twin of an affected twin (not recorded which). The CDR3 sequence is CSARVGQGGTEAFF.